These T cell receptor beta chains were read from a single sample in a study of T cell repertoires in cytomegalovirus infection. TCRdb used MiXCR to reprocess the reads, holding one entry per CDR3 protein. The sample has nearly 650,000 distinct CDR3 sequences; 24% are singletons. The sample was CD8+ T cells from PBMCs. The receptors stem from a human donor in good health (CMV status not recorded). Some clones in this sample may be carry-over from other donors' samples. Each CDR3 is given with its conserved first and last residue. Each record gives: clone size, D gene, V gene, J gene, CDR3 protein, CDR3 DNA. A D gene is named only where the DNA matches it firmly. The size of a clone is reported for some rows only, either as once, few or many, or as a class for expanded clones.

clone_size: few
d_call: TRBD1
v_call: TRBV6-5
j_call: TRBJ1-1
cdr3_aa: CASSYSSGGTEAFF
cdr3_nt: TGTGCCAGCAGTTACTCGTCAGGGGGCACTGAAGCTTTCTTT

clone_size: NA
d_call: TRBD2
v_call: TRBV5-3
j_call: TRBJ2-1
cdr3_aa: CASRLDPSGGAGGNEQFF
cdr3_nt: TGTGCCAGCAGATTGGATCCTAGCGGGGGCGCCGGGGGCAATGAGCAGTTCTTC

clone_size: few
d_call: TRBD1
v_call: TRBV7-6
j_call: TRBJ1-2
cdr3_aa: CASSPWTGSYGYTF
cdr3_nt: TGTGCCAGCAGCCCCTGGACAGGATCGTATGGCTACACCTTC

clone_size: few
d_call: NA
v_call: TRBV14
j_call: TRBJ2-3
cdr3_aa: CASSQDPGPDTQYF
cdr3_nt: TGTGCCAGCAGCCAAGATCCGGGACCAGATACGCAGTATTTT

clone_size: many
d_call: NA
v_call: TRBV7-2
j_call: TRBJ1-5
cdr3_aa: CASSLEWGWDQPQHF
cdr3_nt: TGTGCCAGCAGCTTAGAATGGGGCTGGGATCAGCCCCAGCATTTT

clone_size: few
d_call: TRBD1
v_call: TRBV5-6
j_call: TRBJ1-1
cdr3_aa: CASSAGQGREAFF
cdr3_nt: TGTGCCAGCAGCGCGGGACAGGGCCGGGAAGCTTTCTTT

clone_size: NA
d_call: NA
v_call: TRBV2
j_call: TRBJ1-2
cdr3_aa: CASSEEPPGASLYGYTF
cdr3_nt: TGTGCCAGCAGTGAAGAACCCCCCGGCGCTTCCCTCTATGGCTACACCTTC

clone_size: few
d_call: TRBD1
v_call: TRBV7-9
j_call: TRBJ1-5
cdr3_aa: CASSWGQDSNQPQHF
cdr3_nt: TGTGCCAGCAGCTGGGGACAGGATAGCAATCAGCCCCAGCATTTT

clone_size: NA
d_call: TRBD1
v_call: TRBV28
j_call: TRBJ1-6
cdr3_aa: CASRTGGGSPLHF
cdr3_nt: TGTGCCAGCAGGACAGGGGGCGGCTCACCCCTCCACTTT

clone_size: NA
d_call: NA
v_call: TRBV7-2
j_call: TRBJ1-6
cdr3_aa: CASSRIGGASYNSPLHF
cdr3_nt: TGTGCCAGCAGCCGGATCGGGGGGGCATCCTATAATTCACCCCTCCACTTT

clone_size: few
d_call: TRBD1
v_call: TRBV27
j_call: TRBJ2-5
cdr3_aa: CASSPTGDGETQYF
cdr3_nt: TGTGCCAGCAGTCCGACAGGGGACGGGGAGACCCAGTACTTC

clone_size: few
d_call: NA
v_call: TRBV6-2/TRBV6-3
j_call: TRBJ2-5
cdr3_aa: CASHLTTRPQETQYF
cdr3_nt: TGTGCCAGCCACCTGACTACGAGGCCTCAAGAGACCCAGTACTTC

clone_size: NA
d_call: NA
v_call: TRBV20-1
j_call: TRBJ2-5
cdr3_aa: CSARVSGGAWETQYF
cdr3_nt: TGCAGTGCTAGAGTTAGTGGGGGGGCTTGGGAGACCCAGTACTTC

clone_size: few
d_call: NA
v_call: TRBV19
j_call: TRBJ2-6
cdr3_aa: CASSIGRGQRISGANVLTF
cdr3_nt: TGTGCCAGTAGTATCGGAAGAGGACAGAGGATCTCTGGGGCCAACGTCCTGACTTTC

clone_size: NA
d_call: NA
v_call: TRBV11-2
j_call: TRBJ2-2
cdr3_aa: CASSLDYLNTGELFF
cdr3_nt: TGTGCCAGCAGCTTAGACTACTTGAACACCGGGGAGCTGTTTTTT

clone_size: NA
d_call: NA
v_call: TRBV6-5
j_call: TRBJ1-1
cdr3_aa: CASSSYSRNTEAFF
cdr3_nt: TGTGCCAGCAGTTCATACTCTAGGAACACTGAAGCTTTCTTT

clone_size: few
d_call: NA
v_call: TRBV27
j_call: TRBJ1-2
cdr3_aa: CASSSGLYGYTF
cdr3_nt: TGTGCCAGCAGTTCGGGCCTCTATGGCTACACCTTC

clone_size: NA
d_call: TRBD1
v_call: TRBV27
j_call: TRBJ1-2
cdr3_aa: CASSLSGQGNYGYTF
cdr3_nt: TGTGCCAGCAGTTTATCTGGACAGGGCAACTATGGCTACACCTTC

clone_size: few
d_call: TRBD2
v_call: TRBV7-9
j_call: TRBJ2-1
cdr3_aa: CASSLEPSGVYNEQFF
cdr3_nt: TGTGCCAGCAGCTTAGAACCCAGCGGGGTATACAATGAGCAGTTCTTC

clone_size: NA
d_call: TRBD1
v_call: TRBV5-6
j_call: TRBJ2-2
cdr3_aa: CASSDGQGPNTGELFF
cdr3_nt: TGTGCCAGCAGCGACGGACAGGGACCAAACACCGGGGAGCTGTTTTTT

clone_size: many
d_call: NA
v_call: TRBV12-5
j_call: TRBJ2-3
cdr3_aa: CASGLHTDTQYF
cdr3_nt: TGTGCTAGTGGTTTACACACAGATACGCAGTATTTT

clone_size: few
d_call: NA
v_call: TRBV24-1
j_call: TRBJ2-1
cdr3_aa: CATSEGTYNEQFF
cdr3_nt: TGTGCCACGTCGGAGGGGACCTACAATGAGCAGTTCTTC

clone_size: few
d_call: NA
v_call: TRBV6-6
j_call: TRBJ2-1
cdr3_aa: CASSYVWKGGARGEQFF
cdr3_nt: TGTGCCAGCAGTTACGTGTGGAAAGGGGGGGCTCGGGGTGAGCAGTTCTTC

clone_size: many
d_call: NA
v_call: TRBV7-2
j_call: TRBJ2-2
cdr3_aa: CASSPKGIGELFF
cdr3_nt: TGTGCCAGCAGCCCCAAGGGGATCGGGGAGCTGTTTTTT

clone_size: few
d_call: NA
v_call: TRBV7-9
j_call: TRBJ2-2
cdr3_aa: CASSNSGNTGELFF
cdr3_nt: TGTGCCAGCAGCAATTCAGGGAACACCGGGGAGCTGTTTTTT

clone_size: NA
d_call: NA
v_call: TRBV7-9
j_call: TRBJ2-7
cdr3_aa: CASSSRTDSKEQYF
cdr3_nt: TGTGCCAGCAGCTCCCGGACAGACTCTAAGGAGCAGTACTTC

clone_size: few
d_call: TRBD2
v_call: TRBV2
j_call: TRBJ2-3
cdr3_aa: CASSFSTSGGGDTQYF
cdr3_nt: TGTGCCAGCAGCTTTTCGACTAGCGGGGGAGGTGATACGCAGTATTTT

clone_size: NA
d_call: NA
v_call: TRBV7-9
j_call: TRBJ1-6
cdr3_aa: CASSFEYNSPLHF
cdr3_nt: TGTGCCAGCAGCTTCGAATATAATTCACCCCTCCACTTT

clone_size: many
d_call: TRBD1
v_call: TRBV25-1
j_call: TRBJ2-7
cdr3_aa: CASSEYRQGSNEQYF
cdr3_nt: TGTGCCAGCAGTGAATACAGACAGGGCAGCAACGAGCAGTACTTC

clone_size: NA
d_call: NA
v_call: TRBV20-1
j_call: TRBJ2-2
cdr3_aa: CSARGDGGAAGELFF
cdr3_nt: TGCAGTGCTAGGGGAGATGGGGGGGCCGCCGGGGAGCTGTTTTTT

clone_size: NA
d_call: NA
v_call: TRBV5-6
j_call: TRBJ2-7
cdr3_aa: CASSLRSQDWTYEQYF
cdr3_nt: TGTGCCAGCAGCTTGCGTAGTCAGGACTGGACCTACGAGCAGTACTTC

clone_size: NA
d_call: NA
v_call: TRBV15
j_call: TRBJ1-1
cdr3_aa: CATSRDRTDKGYTEAFF
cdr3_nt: TGTGCCACCAGCAGAGACAGAACGGACAAGGGGTACACTGAAGCTTTCTTT

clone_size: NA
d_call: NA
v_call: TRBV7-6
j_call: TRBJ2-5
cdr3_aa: CASSRENAGETQYF
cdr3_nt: TGTGCCAGCAGCAGAGAAAACGCTGGGGAGACCCAGTACTTC

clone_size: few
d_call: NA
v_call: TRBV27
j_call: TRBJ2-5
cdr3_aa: CASSPPTPKGETQYF
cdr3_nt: TGTGCCAGCAGTCCACCGACACCCAAGGGAGAGACCCAGTACTTC

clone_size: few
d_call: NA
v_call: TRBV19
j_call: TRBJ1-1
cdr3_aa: CASSSPRGLAEAFF
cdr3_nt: TGTGCCAGTAGTAGCCCCCGGGGCTTGGCTGAAGCTTTCTTT

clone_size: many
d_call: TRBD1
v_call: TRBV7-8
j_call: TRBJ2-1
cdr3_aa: CASSLEQGVDNEQFF
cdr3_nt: TGTGCCAGCAGCTTAGAACAGGGGGTAGACAATGAGCAGTTCTTC

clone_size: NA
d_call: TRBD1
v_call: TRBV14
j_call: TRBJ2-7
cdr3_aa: CASSLSLRDSLSYEQYF
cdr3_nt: TGTGCCAGCAGCCTTAGTCTCCGGGACAGCCTATCCTACGAGCAGTACTTC

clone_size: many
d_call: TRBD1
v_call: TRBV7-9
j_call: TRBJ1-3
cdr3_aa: CASSPGQGFTRNTIYF
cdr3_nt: TGTGCCAGCAGCCCCGGACAGGGTTTCACCAGAAACACCATATATTTT

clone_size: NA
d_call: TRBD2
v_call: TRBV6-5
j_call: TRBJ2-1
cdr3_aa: CASSYSGGGNNEQFF
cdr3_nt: TGTGCCAGCAGTTACTCGGGCGGGGGAAACAATGAGCAGTTCTTC

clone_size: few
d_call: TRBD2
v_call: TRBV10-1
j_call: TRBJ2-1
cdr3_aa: CASSEERGLYNEQFF
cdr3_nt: TGCGCCAGCAGTGAGGAGCGGGGTCTCTACAATGAGCAGTTCTTC

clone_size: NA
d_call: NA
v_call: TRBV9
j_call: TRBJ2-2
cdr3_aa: CASSVGGSPFANTGELFF
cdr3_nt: TGTGCCAGCAGCGTAGGGGGTAGCCCATTCGCGAACACCGGGGAGCTGTTTTTT

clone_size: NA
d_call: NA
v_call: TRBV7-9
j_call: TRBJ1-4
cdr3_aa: CASSPVGTNEKLFF
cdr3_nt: TGTGCCAGCAGCCCGGTTGGGACGAATGAAAAACTGTTTTTT

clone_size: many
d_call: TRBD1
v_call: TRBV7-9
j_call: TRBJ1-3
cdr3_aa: CASSLEGTGEEASGNTIYF
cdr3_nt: TGTGCCAGCAGCTTAGAAGGGACAGGGGAAGAGGCGAGTGGAAACACCATATATTTT

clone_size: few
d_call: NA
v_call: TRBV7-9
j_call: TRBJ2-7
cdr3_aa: CASSWISYEQYF
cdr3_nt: TGTGCCAGCAGCTGGATTTCCTACGAGCAGTACTTC